Ten or more counts support the clone carrying this T cell receptor (beta chain). Its antigen is as yet unknown. This specimen belongs to a study of identical twins. Study-wide points: Out-of-frame alpha sequences shared by twins showed excess low generation probability. The models systematically underestimated how much out-of-frame TCR alpha was shared in monozygotic twins.

Germline CDR1 SGHTA, CDR2 FQGTGA. This CDR3 spans 16 amino acids. After removal of 5 bases from V and 5 bases from J, the junction contained 9 bases not matched to a gene. The cDNA had a unique molecular identifier and a template-switch universal primer site. TCRdb passed the 5' RACE reads through MiXCR, listing each CDR3 protein once. Of about 530,000 distinct CDR3 sequences listed, approximately 16% are singletons. These data were likewise used in another study, on yellow fever vaccine responses in identical twins.

The gene calls are TRBV7-3 and TRBJ2-1; TRBD2 matches 10 bases. Sequenced sample: CD4+ T cells sorted from blood. This sequence was found in a woman aged 18-29 years in good health. The CDR3 bases are TGTGCCAGCAGCAACCTACTAGCGGGACGACACAATGAGCAGTTCTTC. Protein product: CASSNLLAGRHNEQFF.